This TCR beta chain comes out of a study of blood T cell repertoires in COVID-19. Study information: Whether acute or convalescent, the COVID-19 samples came from the United States, Italy and Spain.

Seattle participants joined during active infection and were tracked over time. Sequencing was performed with immunoSEQ multiplex PCR; in TCRdb, only in-frame clones are kept and a portion is missing. The sample lists 400,000 or so clones; around nine tenths were seen once. With V trimmed by 2 bases and J by 6 bases, 6 bases remained unmatched. Germline V gene data show CDR1 as ENHRY and CDR2 as SYGVKD. This CDR3 is built from 16 residues. The chain links TRBV10-3 to TRBJ2-2; 10 positions match TRBD1. The TCR sequence derives from a middle-aged woman with COVID-19, enrolled during active disease. Material: peripheral blood. CDR3 sequence reads: CAISEGTGDLAGELFF. The CDR3 nucleotides are TGTGCCATCAGTGAGGGGACAGGGGATCTAGCCGGGGAGCTGTTTTTT.